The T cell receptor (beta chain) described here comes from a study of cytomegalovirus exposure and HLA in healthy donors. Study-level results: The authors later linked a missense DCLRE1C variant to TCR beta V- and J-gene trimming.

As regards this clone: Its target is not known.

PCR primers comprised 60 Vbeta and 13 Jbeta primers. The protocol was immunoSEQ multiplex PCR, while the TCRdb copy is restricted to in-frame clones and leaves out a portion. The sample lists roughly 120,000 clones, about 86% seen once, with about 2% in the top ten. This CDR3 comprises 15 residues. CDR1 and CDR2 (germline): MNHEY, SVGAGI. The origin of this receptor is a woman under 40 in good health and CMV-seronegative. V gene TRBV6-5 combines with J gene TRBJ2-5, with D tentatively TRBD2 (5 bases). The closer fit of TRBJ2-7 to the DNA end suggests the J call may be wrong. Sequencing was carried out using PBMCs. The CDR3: CASSYSRGSTYEQYF. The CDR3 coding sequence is TGTGCCAGCAGTTACTCGCGCGGGTCTACCTACGAGCAGTACTTC.